What follows are 10 T cell receptor beta chains derived from one specimen sequenced in a study of T cells after yellow fever vaccination. TCRdb recomputed calls from the 5' RACE reads with MiXCR, one row per CDR3 protein. The sample lists some 670,000 distinct CDR3 sequences; around an eighth were seen once. The sequencing used PBMCs, collected on the day of the yellow fever booster vaccination. The receptors were gathered from a man aged 25-45 years who received the YFV17D yellow fever vaccine.

This clonotype was found many times. V usage is TRBV24-1 and J usage is TRBJ2-1; D unresolved. Germline CDR1 and CDR2: KGHDR and SFDVKD. The CDR3 runs 11 residues. The ends were cut back, 7 bases at V and 10 bases at J, with 10 bases in the middle. The CDR3 is CATRGSGEQFF. In DNA form, the CDR3 reads TGTGCCACCAGAGGGTCCGGGGAGCAGTTCTTC.

The table lists this clonotype with a few counts. The chain links TRBV10-3 to TRBJ1-1; TRBD1 agrees at 11 bases. The V and J ends lost 10 bases and 6 bases, in that order; junction bases with no gene match: 7. The CDR3 contains 13 residues. CDR1 and CDR2 from the germline V gene are ENHRY and SYGVKD. The DNA of the CDR3 is TGTGCCACCGTGGACAGGGGGCTCTCTGAAGCTTTCTTT. Residues: CATVDRGLSEAFF.

This clonotype was detected ten times or more. The chain employs TRBV10-3 and TRBJ1-2; a weak D match, TRBD1 (6 bases). Germline V CDR1 and CDR2: ENHRY, SYGVKD. V lost 3 bases and J lost 6, with 11 bases in between. This CDR3 comprises 13 residues. DNA for the CDR3: TGTGCCATCAGTGATGGTCAGGGGAATGGCTACACCTTC. Translation: CAISDGQGNGYTF.

This clonotype has just a few counts. V usage is TRBV9 and J usage is TRBJ2-1, with D possibly TRBD2 on 5 matching bases. The CDR3 is 15 residues long. The V and J ends lost 0 bases and 3 bases respectively, with 10 bases between them. Germline V gives CDR1 SGDLS, CDR2 YYNGEE. CDR3 protein: CASSVDSGNYNEQFF. The CDR3 bases are TGTGCCAGCAGCGTAGACAGCGGAAACTACAATGAGCAGTTCTTC. The variable domain in full, completed from reference TRBV9 and TRBJ2-1, reads DSGVTQTPKHLITATGQRVTLRCSPRSGDLSVYWYQQSLDQGLQFLIQYYNGEERAKGNILERFSAQQFPDLHSELNLSSLELGDSALYFCASSVDSGNYNEQFFGPGTRLTVL.

This clonotype was detected many times. This chain joins TRBV27 and TRBJ1-6; D remains unclear. This CDR3 spans 15 amino acids. Per germline, CDR1 MNHEY and CDR2 SMNVEV (reference sequence). With 5 bases removed from V and 10 bases from J, the gap between germline ends came to 18 bases. DNA of the CDR3: TGTGCCAGCAGTCTAGAGGCGGATAATCGGTCACCCCTCCACTTT. Protein sequence: CASSLEADNRSPLHF.

This clonotype was seen just once. This could be a read error, since a much larger clone is one nucleotide away. The chain carries TRBV5-1 and TRBJ2-5; TRBD1 is a possible D gene (6 bases). In germline, CDR1 is SGHRS, CDR2 YFSETQ. The V end was cut by 3 bases, the J end by 7 bases, with 13 bases between. CDR3 size: 13 residues. The CDR3 DNA reads TGCGCCAGCAGCTGGCAGGGGCAGGCGACCCAGTACTTC. The encoded protein is CASSWQGQATQYF.

The chain joins TRBV12-3 or TRBV12-4 to TRBJ2-2; D unclear. V gave up 2 bases and J gave up 7 bases, with 5 bases separating them. The CDR3 is made up of 12 amino acids. The CDR3 nucleotides are TGTGCCAGCAGTTTATGGCTCGGGGAGCTGTTTTTT. Residues: CASSLWLGELFF.

This clonotype was seen more than once but under ten times. The chain combines TRBV9 with TRBJ2-1, with D possibly called TRBD1 or TRBD2 (5 bases each). The CDR3 length is 16 residues. Between the trimmed V and J ends, which lost 4 bases and 4 bases, there was a span of 18 bases. Looked up from germline, CDR1 is SGDLS and CDR2 is YYNGEE. The CDR3 sequence: CASSLRDGDVYNEQFF. For the CDR3, the DNA is TGTGCCAGCAGCCTCCGGGACGGTGACGTTTACAATGAGCAGTTCTTC.

J is TRBJ2-2 and V is TRBV11-2; no clear D gene. Per the germline V gene, CDR1 is SGHAT and CDR2 is FQNNGV. This CDR3 has 14 amino acids. The V end was cut by 5 bases, the J end by 4 bases, with 11 bases between. The CDR3 nucleotides read TGTGCCAGCAGCGACCTCTTGACCACCGGGGAGCTGTTTTTT. Residues: CASSDLLTTGELFF.

The J gene is TRBJ2-1, the V gene TRBV19; unclear D gene. V was clipped by 5 bases and J by 8 bases, with 10 bases between them. The CDR3 runs to 12 residues. CDR1 is LNHDA and CDR2 is SQIVND in the germline V gene (reference sequence). In DNA form, the CDR3 reads TGTGCCAGTAGTTCCTCTTGGGATGAGCAGTTCTTC. This translates into CASSSSWDEQFF. Based on the CDR3 plus reference TRBV19 and TRBJ2-1, the full variable domain is DGGITQSPKYLFRKEGQNVTLSCEQNLNHDAMYWYRQDPGQGLRLIYYSQIVNDFQKGDIAEGYSVSREKKESFPLTVTSAQKNPTAFYLCASSSSWDEQFFGPGTRLTVL.